This TCR beta chain comes out of a study of blood T cell repertoires in COVID-19. Whole-study context: Collection of acute and convalescent COVID-19 samples took place in the United States, Italy and Spain. The cDNA or gDNA used as material had been derived from T cells, B-cell-depleted T cells, or PBMCs.

Original processing notes: Amplification from reference gene primers served as the basis for estimated nucleated cell counts. The data were produced by immunoSEQ multiplex PCR, yet TCRdb's version contains in-frame clones alone and is incomplete. That table gives V, J and clone size, and the DNA gave D and trimming. The sample includes approximately 280,000 clones, around 87% of them seen just once. CDR3 length: 14 amino acids. Trimming cost V 4 bases and J 3 bases, with 13 bases left between them. The germline V gene has CDR1 SGHKS and CDR2 YYEKEE (reference sequence). J is TRBJ1-1 and V is TRBV5-5; no clear D. The specimen was peripheral blood. The receptor comes from a woman in her 30s who had recovered from COVID-19. Written as DNA, the CDR3 is TGTGCCAGCAGCGGTAACCCCCGGTACACTGAAGCTTTCTTT. Its translation is CASSGNPRYTEAFF.